A single sample gave rise to the 29 T cell receptor beta chains below, sequenced in a study of beta chain features in type 1 diabetes. Findings of the study overall: Across all four CD4+ subsets, people with type 1 diabetes showed modestly shorter TCRB CDR3s.

Their antigen targets remain unknown. Expressed TCRB transcripts were sequenced after all isolated RNA was converted to cDNA. Some clones are missing from TCRdb's copy, which holds only in-frame ones; the method was immunoSEQ multiplex PCR. Among 250,000 to 300,000 clones, approximately 24% were seen once, and the ten largest hold over 0.01%. The sample comprised naive CD4+ T cells from blood. These TCRs come from a woman aged 25 to 39 with type 1 diabetes.

The V and J genes are TRBV27 and TRBJ1-5, with TRBD1 matching 8 bases. The ends lost 2 bases at V and 5 bases at J; junction bases unmatched: 5. Germline V gives CDR1 MNHEY, CDR2 SMNVEV (reference sequence). The CDR3 loop spans 15 amino acids. The CDR3 DNA sequence: TGTGCCAGCAGTTTAGGGACAGGAGGAGATCAGCCCCAGCATTTT. Its protein product is CASSLGTGGDQPQHF.

This clone was counted a few times. The gene calls are TRBV7-3 and TRBJ2-3; tentative D call: TRBD2 (6 bases). The CDR3 contains 13 residues. Germline CDR1 SGHTA, CDR2 FQGTGA. V was trimmed by 6 bases and J by 2 bases, leaving 9 bases between them. CDR3 loop: CASSTGATDTQYF. The CDR3 DNA is TGTGCCAGCAGTACGGGAGCCACAGATACGCAGTATTTT.

A remark on this clone: Within the sample, other DNA sequences also encode this same CDR3. The chain's CDR3 is CASSVGGRETQYF. The CDR3 nucleotides read TGTGCCAGCAGCGTAGGAGGGAGGGAGACCCAGTACTTC. V is TRBV9 and J is TRBJ2-5; D might be TRBD2 (6 bases). The V end was cut by 0 bases, the J end by 5 bases, with 8 bases between. Germline V gene sequence: CDR1 SGDLS, CDR2 YYNGEE. The CDR3 totals 13 residues.

V is TRBV6-6 and J is TRBJ2-2; 12 bases fit TRBD2. The germline CDR1 and CDR2 sequences are MNHNY and SVGAGI (reference sequence). V gave up 6 bases and J gave up 5 bases; unmatched junction bases: 4. This CDR3 is built from 15 residues. The CDR3 is CASRILAGGTGELFF. In nucleotides, the CDR3 is TGTGCCAGCAGGATACTAGCGGGAGGAACCGGGGAGCTGTTTTTT.

This clone was counted a few times. The chain recombines TRBV28 with TRBJ1-1; D gene ambiguous. V shed 7 bases and J shed 0 bases, with 9 bases lying between them. The CDR3 length is 13 residues. Germline V gives CDR1 MDHEN, CDR2 SYDVKM. The CDR3 spells CASNYDMNTEAFF. The CDR3 DNA follows: TGTGCCAGCAACTACGATATGAACACTGAAGCTTTCTTT.

This clone was seen only a few times. The chain employs TRBV9 and TRBJ2-1; D not resolved. The CDR3 spans 12 residues. The germline V gene has CDR1 SGDLS and CDR2 YYNGEE. V dropped 4 bases and J dropped 3 bases, with 5 bases sitting between them. The CDR3: CASSPNYNEQFF. CDR3 nucleotide sequence: TGTGCCAGCAGCCCAAACTACAATGAGCAGTTCTTC.

This clone was seen a few times. CDR3 sequence: CASSSPAGGLNEQYF. The CDR3 coding sequence is TGTGCCAGCAGTTCCCCAGCGGGGGGCCTCAACGAGCAGTACTTC. The chain uses TRBV28 and TRBJ2-7; 9 bases agree with TRBD2. V was clipped by 4 bases and J by 5 bases; unmatched bases: 9. The CDR3 totals 15 residues. Germline V CDR1 and CDR2: MDHEN, SYDVKM. Supplemented by reference TRBV28 and TRBJ2-7, the full variable domain reads DVKVTQSSRYLVKRTGEKVFLECVQDMDHENMFWYRQDPGLGLRLIYFSYDVKMKEKGDIPEGYSVSREKKERFSLILESASTNQTSMYLCASSSPAGGLNEQYFGPGTRLTVT.

The chain uses TRBV5-1 and TRBJ1-2, with TRBD1 matching 10 bases. CDR1 and CDR2 from the germline V gene are SGHRS and YFSETQ. J lost 7 bases, V lost 0 bases, and 6 bases had no gene match. CDR3 size: 15 residues. This chain's CDR3 is CASSLETRTGGGYTF. CDR3 coding DNA: TGCGCCAGCAGCTTGGAAACTCGGACAGGGGGTGGCTACACCTTC.

The chain has TRBV9 and TRBJ2-7; D is possibly TRBD1 (5 bases). V shed 3 bases and J shed 2 bases, with 15 bases lying between them. Germline V gives CDR1 SGDLS, CDR2 YYNGEE. The CDR3 consists of 15 residues. DNA for the CDR3: TGTGCCAGCAGCGCAGGGTTAGGGAACCCCTACGAGCAGTACTTC. It codes for CASSAGLGNPYEQYF.

This clone has more than one count but fewer than ten. The genes are TRBV2 and TRBJ2-4; 11 bases line up with TRBD2. CDR1 and CDR2 (germline): SNHLY, FYNNEI. Trimming removed 9 bases from V and 9 bases from J; junction bases left unmatched: 7. This CDR3 contains 13 residues. For the CDR3, the DNA is TGTGCCAGGCGGACTAGCGGGTCTAGCATTCAGTACTTC. It encodes CARRTSGSSIQYF.

This clone was seen a few times. This chain connects TRBV10-3 to TRBJ1-1; possible D gene TRBD1, 5 bases. In germline, CDR1 is ENHRY, CDR2 SYGVKD. Deletions cut 7 bases from V and 1 base from J, with 7 bases between. This CDR3 is 12 amino acids long. This CDR3 reads CAITTENTEAFF. The CDR3 DNA reads as TGTGCCATCACGACAGAGAACACTGAAGCTTTCTTT.

This clone has a handful of counts. The chain couples TRBV7-2 to TRBJ2-7, with 8 bases lining up with TRBD1. CDR1 SGHTA and CDR2 FQGNSA come from the germline V gene. This CDR3 has 16 residues. Trimming at V came to 4 bases and at J to 2 bases, leaving 10 bases not matched to a gene. The CDR3 spells CASSSYRGYMTYEQYF. Written as DNA, the CDR3 is TGTGCCAGCAGCTCATACAGGGGGTACATGACCTACGAGCAGTACTTC.

This clone appeared a few times. The gene calls are TRBV28 and TRBJ2-7, with 7 bases aligning to TRBD2. Per germline, CDR1 MDHEN and CDR2 SYDVKM. Unmatched junction bases numbered 13, after V lost 8 bases and J lost 3 bases. The CDR3 length is 15 residues. The CDR3 sequence: CASLGGSSLYYEQYF. In DNA, the CDR3 is TGTGCCAGCTTGGGCGGGAGTTCCCTATACTACGAGCAGTACTTC.

This clone was counted a few times. This chain joins TRBV4-1 and TRBJ1-3; D unresolved. The V end lost 1 base, the J end lost 0 bases, and 7 bases lay between the germline ends. The CDR3 has 15 residues. Germline-derived CDR1 and CDR2 are MGHRA and YSYEKL. DNA of the CDR3: TGCGCCAGCAGCCAAGGACTGATCTCTGGAAACACCATATATTTT. Its protein is CASSQGLISGNTIYF.

V usage is TRBV7-2 and J usage is TRBJ1-1; the D is unclear. The CDR3 is made up of 13 amino acids. The V end lost 2 bases, the J end lost 4 bases, and 8 bases lay between the germline ends. The germline V gene has CDR1 SGHTA and CDR2 FQGNSA. CDR3 loop: CASSLYGVTEAFF. The CDR3, as DNA: TGTGCCAGCAGCTTATACGGGGTCACTGAAGCTTTCTTT.

V usage is TRBV2 and J usage is TRBJ2-3; D gene ambiguous. V was pared by 7 bases and J by 4 bases, with 6 bases between. Germline CDR1 and CDR2: SNHLY and FYNNEI. The CDR3 extends over 11 amino acids. In nucleotides, the CDR3 is TGTGCCAGCAATTCGGCAGATACGCAGTATTTT. It is translated as CASNSADTQYF.

The chain recombines TRBV29-1 with TRBJ2-7; 7 bases fit TRBD2. The CDR3 extends over 14 amino acids. Unmatched junction bases numbered 12, after V lost 4 bases and J lost 6 bases. Germline CDR1 SQVTM, CDR2 ANQGSEA. The CDR3: CSVAFGRTLGEQYF. CDR3 bases: TGCAGCGTTGCATTCGGGAGGACCCTTGGCGAGCAGTACTTC.

This clone was seen a handful of times. Additional DNA sequences in this sample encode the identical CDR3. This rearrangement joins TRBV30 to TRBJ1-2; tentative D call: TRBD1 (5 bases). Germline V CDR1 and CDR2: GTSNPN, SVGIG (reference sequence). V was cut by 0 bases and J by 5 bases, with 10 bases left in between. The CDR3 loop spans 13 amino acids. The CDR3 nucleotides read TGTGCCTGGAGTGTACCCGGGGGATATGGCTACACCTTC. It encodes CAWSVPGGYGYTF.

This clone was seen more than once but under ten times. The V and J genes are TRBV25-1 and TRBJ2-3, with TRBD2 matching 7 bases. The germline gives CDR1 MGHDK, CDR2 SYGVNS. This CDR3 comprises 15 residues. The V gene end was trimmed by 5 bases and the J gene end by 0 bases; junction bases not matched to a gene: 5. The CDR3 spells CASSLDGRSTDTQYF. The DNA of the CDR3 is TGTGCCAGCAGTCTAGACGGGAGGAGCACAGATACGCAGTATTTT. Variable domain in full (rest from reference TRBV25-1 and TRBJ2-3): EADIYQTPRYLVIGTGKKITLECSQTMGHDKMYWYQQDPGMELHLIHYSYGVNSTEKGDLSSESTVSRIRTEHFPLTLESARPSHTSQYLCASSLDGRSTDTQYFGPGTRLTVL.

Only a few counts were recorded for this clone. The chain has TRBV19 and TRBJ2-5; TRBD2 aligns across 7 bases. With V trimmed by 5 bases and J by 5 bases, 11 bases remained unmatched. CDR3 size: 15 residues. Germline values: CDR1 LNHDA, CDR2 SQIVND (reference sequence). The CDR3 reads CASSPGLVVGETQYF. CDR3 DNA sequence: TGTGCCAGTAGTCCTGGACTAGTAGTGGGGGAGACCCAGTACTTC.

This clone was found a few times. The chain joins TRBV27 to TRBJ1-2; D possibly corresponds to TRBD1 (5 bases). The V end was cut by 4 bases, the J end by 1 base, with 16 bases between. CDR1 and CDR2 from the germline V gene are MNHEY and SMNVEV (reference sequence). The CDR3 runs 16 residues. CDR3 region: CASSYGPRVGNYGYTF. As DNA, the CDR3 is TGTGCCAGCAGTTATGGACCCAGGGTTGGTAACTATGGCTACACCTTC.

A word on this clone: Other DNA sequences in the same sample also yield this CDR3. The rearrangement uses TRBV6-5 and TRBJ1-2; maybe TRBD1 (6 bases). The CDR3 has 13 residues. The germline V gene encodes CDR1 MNHEY and CDR2 SVGAGI. With 2 bases removed from V and 6 bases from J, the gap between germline ends came to 10 bases. CDR3 sequence (DNA): TGTGCCAGCAGTTACGGGGGACAAAATGGCTACACCTTC. This gives the protein CASSYGGQNGYTF.

There are a few counts of this clone. This chain connects TRBV5-1 to TRBJ2-1; TRBD2 matches at 9 bases. The CDR3 has 15 residues. The germline V gene has CDR1 SGHRS and CDR2 YFSETQ. V trimming: 7 bases; J trimming: 0 bases; junction bases outside the gene matches: 5. The CDR3 region is CASGFSGSSYNEQFF. The CDR3 DNA reads as TGCGCCAGCGGGTTTAGCGGGAGCTCCTACAATGAGCAGTTCTTC.

The sample holds a few counts of this clone. The chain has TRBV29-1 and TRBJ2-7; TRBD1 might be the D (5 bases). This CDR3 contains 13 residues. V was shortened by 2 bases and J by 3 bases, with 11 bases between the two germline ends. Per the germline V gene, CDR1 is SQVTM and CDR2 is ANQGSEA. The CDR3 DNA follows: TGCAGCGTTGAATGGCAGGGAATCTACGAGCAGTACTTC. Translating it yields CSVEWQGIYEQYF.

This rearrangement joins TRBV4-1 to TRBJ1-2, with 8 bases aligning to TRBD1. CDR1 and CDR2 (germline): MGHRA, YSYEKL. This CDR3 spans 16 amino acids. The V segment lost 2 bases and the J segment 8 bases; nucleotides outside the gene matches: 13. The CDR3 DNA follows: TGCGCCAGCAGCCAAACACCGGGACAGGAATATGAAGGCTACACCTTC. Residues: CASSQTPGQEYEGYTF.

The rearrangement joins TRBV30 to TRBJ2-3, with 11 bases matching TRBD2. CDR3 length: 16 residues. The J segment lost 2 bases and the V segment lost 2 bases, leaving 6 bases of the junction unmatched. CDR1 and CDR2 from the germline V gene are GTSNPN and SVGIG (reference sequence). The CDR3 loop is CAWSRGTSGITDTQYF. In nucleotides, the CDR3 is TGTGCCTGGAGTAGAGGGACTAGCGGCATCACAGATACGCAGTATTTT. The variable domain in full, completed from reference TRBV30 and TRBJ2-3, reads SQTIHQWPATLVQPVGSPLSLECTVEGTSNPNLYWYRQAAGRGLQLLFYSVGIGQISSEVPQNLSASRPQDRQFILSSKKLLLSDSGFYLCAWSRGTSGITDTQYFGPGTRLTVL.

The chain employs TRBV29-1 and TRBJ2-5; weak D call: TRBD1 (5 bases). The CDR3 runs to 11 residues. Trimming removed 8 bases at V and 3 bases at J, with 10 bases between. Germline lookup yields CDR1 SQVTM and CDR2 ANQGSEA. In DNA form, the CDR3 reads TGCAGCCAGGGTGGCGAAGAGACCCAGTACTTC. Its translation is CSQGGEETQYF.

The sample holds a few counts of this clone. This sequence joins TRBV7-2 and TRBJ2-7, with D tentatively TRBD1 (6 bases). V lost 0 bases to trimming and J lost 5 bases, with 11 bases between them. The CDR3 extends over 14 amino acids. Germline CDR1 reads SGHTA; CDR2 reads FQGNSA. DNA for the CDR3: TGTGCCAGCAGCTTAGCCAGGGGTCAGGACGAGCAGTACTTC. This gives the protein CASSLARGQDEQYF.

J is TRBJ2-3 and V is TRBV30; D is possibly TRBD1 (6 bases). The CDR3 contains 13 residues. Trimming stripped 4 bases from V and 2 bases from J, with 10 bases between. Germline-derived CDR1 and CDR2 are GTSNPN and SVGIG (reference sequence). Here the CDR3 DNA reads TGTGCCTGGACCCGGACAGCCACAGATACGCAGTATTTT. This translates into CAWTRTATDTQYF.